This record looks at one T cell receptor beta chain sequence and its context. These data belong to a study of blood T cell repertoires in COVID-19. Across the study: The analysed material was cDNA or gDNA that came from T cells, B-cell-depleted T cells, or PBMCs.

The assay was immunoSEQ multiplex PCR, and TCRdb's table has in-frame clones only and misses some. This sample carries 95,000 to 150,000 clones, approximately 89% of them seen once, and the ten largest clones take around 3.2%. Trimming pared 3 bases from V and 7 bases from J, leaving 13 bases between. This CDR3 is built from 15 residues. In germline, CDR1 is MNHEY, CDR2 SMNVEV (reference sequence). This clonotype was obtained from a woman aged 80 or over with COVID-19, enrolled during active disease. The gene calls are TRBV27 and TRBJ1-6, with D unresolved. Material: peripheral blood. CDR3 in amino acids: CASSLELTGNSPLHF. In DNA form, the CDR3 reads TGTGCCAGCAGTTTGGAGTTAACGGGGAATTCACCCCTCCACTTT.